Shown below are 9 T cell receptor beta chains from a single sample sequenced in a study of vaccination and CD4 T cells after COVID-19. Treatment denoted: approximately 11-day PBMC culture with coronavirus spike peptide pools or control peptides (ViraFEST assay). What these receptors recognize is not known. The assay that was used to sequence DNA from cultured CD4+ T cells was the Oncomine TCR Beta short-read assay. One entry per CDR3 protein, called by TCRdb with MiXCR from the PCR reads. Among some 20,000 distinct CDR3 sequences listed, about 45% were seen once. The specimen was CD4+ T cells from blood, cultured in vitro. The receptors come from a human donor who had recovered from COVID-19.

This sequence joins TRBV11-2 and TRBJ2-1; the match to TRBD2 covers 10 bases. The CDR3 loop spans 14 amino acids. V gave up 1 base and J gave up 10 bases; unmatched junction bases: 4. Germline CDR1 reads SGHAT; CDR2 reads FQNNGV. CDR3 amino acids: CASSLGPSGSEQFF. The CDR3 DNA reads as TGTGCCAGCAGCTTAGGTCCTAGCGGGAGCGAGCAGTTCTTC.

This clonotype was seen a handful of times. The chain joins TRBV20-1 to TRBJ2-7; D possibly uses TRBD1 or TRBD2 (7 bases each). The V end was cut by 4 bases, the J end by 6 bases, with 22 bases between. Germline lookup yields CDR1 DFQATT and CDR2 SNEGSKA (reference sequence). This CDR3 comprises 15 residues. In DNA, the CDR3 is TGCAGTGCTACCTCAGGGGGGGACGGCAGCTCCGAGCAGTACTTC. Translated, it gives CSATSGGDGSSEQYF.

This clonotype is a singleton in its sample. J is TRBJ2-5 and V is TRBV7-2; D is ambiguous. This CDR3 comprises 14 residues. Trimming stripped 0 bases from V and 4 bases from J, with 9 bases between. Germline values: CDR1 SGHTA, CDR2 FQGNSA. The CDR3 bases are TGTGCCAGCAGCTTAGCCAGGTTTAGAGAGACCCAGTACTTC. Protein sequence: CASSLARFRETQYF.

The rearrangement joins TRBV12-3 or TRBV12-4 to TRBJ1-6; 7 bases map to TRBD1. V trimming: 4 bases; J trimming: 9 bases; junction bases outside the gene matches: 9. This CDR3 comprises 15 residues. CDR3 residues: CASSSRDSFFSPLHF. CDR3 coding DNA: TGTGCCAGCAGTTCTCGGGACAGCTTTTTTTCACCCCTCCACTTT.

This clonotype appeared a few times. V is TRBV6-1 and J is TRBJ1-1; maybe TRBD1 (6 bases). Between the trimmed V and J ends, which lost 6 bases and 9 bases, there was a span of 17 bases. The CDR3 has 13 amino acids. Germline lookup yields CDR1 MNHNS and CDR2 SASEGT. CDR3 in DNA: TGTGCCAGCAGCACCGGGACACGACCTAAAGCTTTCTTT. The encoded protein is CASSTGTRPKAFF.

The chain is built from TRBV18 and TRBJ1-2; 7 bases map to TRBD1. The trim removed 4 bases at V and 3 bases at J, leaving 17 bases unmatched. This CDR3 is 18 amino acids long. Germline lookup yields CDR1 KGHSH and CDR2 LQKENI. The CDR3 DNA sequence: TGTGCCAGCTCACTTTCAAACTCCGGGACAGCTGGGGACTATGGCTACACCTTC. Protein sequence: CASSLSNSGTAGDYGYTF.

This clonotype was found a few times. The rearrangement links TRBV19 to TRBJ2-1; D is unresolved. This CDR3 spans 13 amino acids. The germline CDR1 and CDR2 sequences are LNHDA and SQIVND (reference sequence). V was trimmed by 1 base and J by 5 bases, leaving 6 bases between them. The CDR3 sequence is CASSIGGNNEQFF. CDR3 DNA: TGTGCCAGTAGTATAGGAGGTAACAATGAGCAGTTCTTC.

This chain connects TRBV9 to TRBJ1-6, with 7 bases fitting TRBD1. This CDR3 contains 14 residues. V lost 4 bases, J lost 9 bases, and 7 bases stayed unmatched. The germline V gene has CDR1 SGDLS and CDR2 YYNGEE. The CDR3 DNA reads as TGTGCCAGCAGCCTCCGACAGGGTAGTTCACCCCTCCACTTT. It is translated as CASSLRQGSSPLHF.

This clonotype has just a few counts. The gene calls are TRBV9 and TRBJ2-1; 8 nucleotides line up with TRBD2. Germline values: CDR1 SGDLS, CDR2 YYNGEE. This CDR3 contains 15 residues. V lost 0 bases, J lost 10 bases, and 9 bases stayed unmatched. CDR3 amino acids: CASSVESGGRQEQFF. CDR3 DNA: TGTGCCAGCAGCGTAGAGTCGGGAGGGCGACAGGAGCAGTTCTTC.